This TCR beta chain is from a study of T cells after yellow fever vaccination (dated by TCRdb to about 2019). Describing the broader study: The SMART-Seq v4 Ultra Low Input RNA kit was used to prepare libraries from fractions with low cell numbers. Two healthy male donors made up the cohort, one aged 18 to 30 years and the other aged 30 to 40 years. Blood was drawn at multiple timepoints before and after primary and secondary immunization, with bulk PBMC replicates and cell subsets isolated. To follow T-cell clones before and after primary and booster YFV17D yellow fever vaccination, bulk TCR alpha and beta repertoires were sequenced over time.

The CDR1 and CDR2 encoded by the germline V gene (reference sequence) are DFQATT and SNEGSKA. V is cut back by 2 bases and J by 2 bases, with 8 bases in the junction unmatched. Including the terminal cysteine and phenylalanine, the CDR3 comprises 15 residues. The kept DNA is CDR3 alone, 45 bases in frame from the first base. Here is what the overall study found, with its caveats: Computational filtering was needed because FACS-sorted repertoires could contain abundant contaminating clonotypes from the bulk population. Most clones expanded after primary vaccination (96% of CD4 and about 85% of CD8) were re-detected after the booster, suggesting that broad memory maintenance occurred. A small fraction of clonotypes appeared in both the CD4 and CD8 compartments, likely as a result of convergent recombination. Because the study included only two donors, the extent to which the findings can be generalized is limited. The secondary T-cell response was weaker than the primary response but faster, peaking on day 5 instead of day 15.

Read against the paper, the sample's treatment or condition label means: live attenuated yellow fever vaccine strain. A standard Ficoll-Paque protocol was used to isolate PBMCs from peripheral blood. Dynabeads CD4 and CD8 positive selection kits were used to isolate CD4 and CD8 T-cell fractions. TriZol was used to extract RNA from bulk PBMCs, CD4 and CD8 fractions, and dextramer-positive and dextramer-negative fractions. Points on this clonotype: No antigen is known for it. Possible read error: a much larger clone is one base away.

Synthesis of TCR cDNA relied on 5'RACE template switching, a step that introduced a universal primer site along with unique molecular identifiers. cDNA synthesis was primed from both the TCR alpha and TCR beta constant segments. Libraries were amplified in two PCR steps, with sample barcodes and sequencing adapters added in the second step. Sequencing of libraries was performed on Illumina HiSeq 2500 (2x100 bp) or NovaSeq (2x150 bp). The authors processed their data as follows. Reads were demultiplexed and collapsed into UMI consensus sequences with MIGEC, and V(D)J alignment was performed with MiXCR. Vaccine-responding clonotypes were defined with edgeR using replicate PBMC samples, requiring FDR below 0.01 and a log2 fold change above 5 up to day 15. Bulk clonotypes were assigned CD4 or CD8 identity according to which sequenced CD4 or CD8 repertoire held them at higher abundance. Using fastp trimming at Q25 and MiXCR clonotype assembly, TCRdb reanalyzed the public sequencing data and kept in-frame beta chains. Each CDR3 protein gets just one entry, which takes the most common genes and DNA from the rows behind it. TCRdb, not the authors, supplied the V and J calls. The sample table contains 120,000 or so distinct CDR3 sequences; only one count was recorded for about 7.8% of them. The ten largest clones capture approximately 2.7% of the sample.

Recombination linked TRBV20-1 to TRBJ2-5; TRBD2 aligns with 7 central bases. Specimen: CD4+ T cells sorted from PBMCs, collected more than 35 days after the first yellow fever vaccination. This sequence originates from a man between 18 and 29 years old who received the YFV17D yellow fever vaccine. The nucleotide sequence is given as TGCAGTGCTAGACCCGGACTAGGCGTACAAGAGACCCAGTACTTC. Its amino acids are CSARPGLGVQETQYF.